This TCR beta chain came from a study of blood T cell repertoires in COVID-19. The V and J ends lost 0 bases and 4 bases respectively, with 10 bases between them. CDR3 size: 15 residues. Per germline, CDR1 MNHNY and CDR2 SVGAGI (reference sequence). Assay: immunoSEQ multiplex PCR; the TCRdb copy retains only in-frame clones and omits some. The sample consists of around 130,000 clones, more than 75% of them appearing once. The sequencing input was peripheral blood. V gene TRBV6-6 combines with J gene TRBJ1-3; D not certain. This sequence originates from a woman aged 80 or over with acute or convalescent COVID-19. Here the CDR3 DNA reads TGTGCCAGCAGTTACTCTCCTCAGTTGGGAAACACCATATATTTT. It specifies CASSYSPQLGNTIYF.